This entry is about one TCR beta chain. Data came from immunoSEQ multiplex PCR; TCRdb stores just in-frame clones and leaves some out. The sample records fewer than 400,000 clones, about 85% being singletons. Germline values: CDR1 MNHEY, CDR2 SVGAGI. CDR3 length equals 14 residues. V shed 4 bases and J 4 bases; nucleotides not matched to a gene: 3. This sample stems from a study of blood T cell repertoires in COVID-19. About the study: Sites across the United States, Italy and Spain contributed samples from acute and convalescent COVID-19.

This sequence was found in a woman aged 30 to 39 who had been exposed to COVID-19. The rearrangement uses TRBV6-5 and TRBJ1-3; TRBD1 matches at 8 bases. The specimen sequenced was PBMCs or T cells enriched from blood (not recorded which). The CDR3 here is CASSFQGAGNTIYF. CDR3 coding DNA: TGTGCCAGCAGTTTCCAGGGGGCAGGAAACACCATATATTTT.